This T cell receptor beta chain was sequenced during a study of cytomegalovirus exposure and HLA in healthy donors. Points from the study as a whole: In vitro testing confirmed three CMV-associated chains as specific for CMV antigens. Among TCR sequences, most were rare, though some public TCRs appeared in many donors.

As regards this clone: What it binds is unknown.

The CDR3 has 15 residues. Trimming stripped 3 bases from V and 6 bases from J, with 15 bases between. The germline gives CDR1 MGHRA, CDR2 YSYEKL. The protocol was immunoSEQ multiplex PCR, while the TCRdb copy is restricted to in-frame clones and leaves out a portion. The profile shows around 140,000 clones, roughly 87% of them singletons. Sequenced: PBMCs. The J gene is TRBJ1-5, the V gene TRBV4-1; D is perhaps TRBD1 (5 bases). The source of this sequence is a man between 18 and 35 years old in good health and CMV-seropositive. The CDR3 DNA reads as TGCGCCAGCAGCCAGGATAGGCAGGGAGGTCAGCCCCAGCATTTT. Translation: CASSQDRQGGQPQHF.